This TCR beta chain was profiled in a study of brain T cells in children with intractable seizures (dated by TCRdb to the early 2020s). Broadly, across the study: Resected brain tissue from some 49 pediatric epilepsy surgery cases was initially screened for immune gene transcripts with a NanoString immunology panel. Among the roughly twelve selected surgery cases, eight also had pre-surgery blood sequenced, leaving four with brain tissue only. The paper as a whole reports these results and caveats: Because sequencing depth differed between pre- and post-surgery blood, the absence of clones from the pre-surgery sample may reflect undersampling. The patients' HCMV serostatus was not known, and viral specificity was inferred solely from CDR3 sequence similarity.

V lost 3 bases and J lost 0 bases; the stretch between them is 21 bases long. The germline V gene (reference sequence) yields LNHDA for CDR1 and SQIVND for CDR2. The CDR3 contains 19 residues, cysteine and phenylalanine counted. Just the 57-base CDR3 DNA is kept, in frame starting at base 1. What this sample's time point label stands for: blood from clinic visit 5 months post-surgery; TSC patient then seizure free. The surgery cases with the highest brain T cell transcript signatures were chosen for TCR beta chain sequencing of brain tissue, and also of blood when blood was available. Before surgery, patients had received at least one anti-epileptic drug. TCR-sequenced patients were children with drug-resistant epilepsy due to tuberous sclerosis complex, focal cortical dysplasia, Rasmussen encephalitis or hemimegalencephaly. Bulk genomic DNA was extracted from unsorted brain tissue and whole blood with the Monarch genomic DNA purification kit.

About this clone itself: Which antigen it targets is not known. It has no much larger one-base neighbor in the sample; base qualities were not kept.

The immunoSEQ assay was applied to genomic DNA to generate the TCR beta chain sequences. In the original analysis: CDR3 sequences that did not begin with the conserved framework cysteine at position 104 were removed manually. To get clonality, the normalized Shannon's Diversity Index was subtracted from one, giving values from 0 (maximal diversity) to 1 (oligoclonal). Chi-squared comparison-of-proportions tests assessed whether the same CDR3 differed in frequency between samples, such as brain versus blood. Public clonotypes were identified by searching immuneACCESS, and similarity to known antiviral clonotypes was assessed with the VDJdb browser. The source is immuneACCESS, and TCRdb retained only in-frame sequences with V and J called. Part of the clones is not carried over; for the studies checked, unresolved V genes explain less than half of this, and the remainder is unexplained. V, J and clone size reflect that table, while D and trimming were determined from the DNA. The sample records about 320,000 clones, over 90% of which are singletons. Roughly 6% of the sample lies in the top ten.

This specimen consisted of peripheral blood, obtained approximately 5 months after surgery. This TCR was sampled from a boy younger than two with tuberous sclerosis and intractable seizures. The V and J genes are TRBV19 and TRBJ2-1; tentative D gene TRBD2, with 5 bases matching. The DNA sequence reads TGTGCCAGTAGTATGACGCCGAGTGGTCCGGGGATCTCCTACAATGAGCAGTTCTTC. Translated, this gives CASSMTPSGPGISYNEQFF.